The clone carrying this TCR beta chain has a count of ten or more. The target antigen is unknown. Germline CDR1 and CDR2: DFQATT and SNEGSKA (reference sequence). CDR3 size: 14 residues. Trimming pared 6 bases from V and 2 bases from J, leaving 15 bases between. Time point defined: sample taken at primary tumor resection. Whole RNA, which was extracted from tumor, nontumor lung tissue or frozen PBMC, was sequenced without any cell sorting. Donors were under 90 untreated early-stage non-small cell lung cancer patients. This record comes from a study of spatial heterogeneity in lung cancer. Study findings and constraints: Ubiquitous, expanded tumor-derived TCRs were more frequently observed in blood at resection than at follow-up.

TCRdb re-called the 5' RACE reads through MiXCR, storing one row per CDR3 protein. The sample contains roughly 60,000 distinct CDR3 sequences, about 8% of which appear only once. The gene calls are TRBV20-1 and TRBJ2-3; D not certain. This clonotype was sampled from a female donor with early-stage non-small cell lung cancer. This sample comprised PBMCs, obtained at surgery. Written as DNA, the CDR3 is TGCAGTGCACTACTTTATGGGTCCACAGATACGCAGTATTTT. Its protein product is CSALLYGSTDTQYF.